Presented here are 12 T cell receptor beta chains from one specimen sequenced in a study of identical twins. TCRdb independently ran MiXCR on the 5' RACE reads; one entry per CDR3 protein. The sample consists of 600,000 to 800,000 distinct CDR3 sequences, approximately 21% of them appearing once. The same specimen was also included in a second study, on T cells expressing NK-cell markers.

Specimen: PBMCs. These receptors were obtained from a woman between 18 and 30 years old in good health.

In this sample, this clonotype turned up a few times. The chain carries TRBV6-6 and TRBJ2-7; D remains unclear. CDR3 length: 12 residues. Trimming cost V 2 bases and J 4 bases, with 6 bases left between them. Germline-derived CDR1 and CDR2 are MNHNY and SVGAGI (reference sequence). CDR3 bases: TGTGCCAGCAGTTACCCTGAATACGAGCAGTACTTC. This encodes CASSYPEYEQYF.

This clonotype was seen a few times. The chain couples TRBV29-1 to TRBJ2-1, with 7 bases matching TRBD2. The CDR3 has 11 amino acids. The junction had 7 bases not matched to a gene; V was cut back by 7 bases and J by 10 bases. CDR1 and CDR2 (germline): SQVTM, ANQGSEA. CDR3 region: CSGNMGGEQFF. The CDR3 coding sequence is TGCAGCGGCAATATGGGAGGGGAGCAGTTCTTC.

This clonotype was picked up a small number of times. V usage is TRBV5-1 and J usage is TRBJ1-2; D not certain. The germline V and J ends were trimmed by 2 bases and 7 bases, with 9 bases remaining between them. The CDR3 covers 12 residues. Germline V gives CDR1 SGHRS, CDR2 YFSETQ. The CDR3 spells CASSFFTGGYTF. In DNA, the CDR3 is TGCGCCAGCAGCTTTTTTACTGGTGGCTACACCTTC.

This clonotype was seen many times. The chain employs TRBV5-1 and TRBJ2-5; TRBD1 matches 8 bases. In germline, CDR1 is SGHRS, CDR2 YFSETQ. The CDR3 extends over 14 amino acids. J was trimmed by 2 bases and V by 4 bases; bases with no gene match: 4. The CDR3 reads CASSLHRGQETQYF. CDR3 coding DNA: TGCGCCAGCAGCCTACACAGGGGGCAAGAGACCCAGTACTTC. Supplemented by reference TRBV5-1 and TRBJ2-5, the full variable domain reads KAGVTQTPRYLIKTRGQQVTLSCSPISGHRSVSWYQQTPGQGLQFLFEYFSETQRNKGNFPGRFSGRQFSNSRSEMNVSTLELGDSALYLCASSLHRGQETQYFGPGTRLLVL.

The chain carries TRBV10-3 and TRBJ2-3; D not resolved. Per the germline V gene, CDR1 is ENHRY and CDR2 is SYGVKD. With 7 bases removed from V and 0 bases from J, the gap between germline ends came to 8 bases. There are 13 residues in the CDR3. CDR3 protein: CAITPTSTDTQYF. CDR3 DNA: TGTGCCATCACCCCCACTAGCACAGATACGCAGTATTTT.

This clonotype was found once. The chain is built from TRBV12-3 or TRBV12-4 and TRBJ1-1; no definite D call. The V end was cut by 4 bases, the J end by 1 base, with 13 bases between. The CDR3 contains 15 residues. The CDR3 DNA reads TGTGCCAGCAGTTCCGGGCATTCCAAGAACACTGAAGCTTTCTTT. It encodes CASSSGHSKNTEAFF.

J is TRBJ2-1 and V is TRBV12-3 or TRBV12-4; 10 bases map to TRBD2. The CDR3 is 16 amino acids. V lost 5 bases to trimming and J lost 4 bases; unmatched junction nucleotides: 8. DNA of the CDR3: TGTGCCAGCAGTCAGTTAGCGGGAGGAGGATACAATGAGCAGTTCTTC. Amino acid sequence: CASSQLAGGGYNEQFF.

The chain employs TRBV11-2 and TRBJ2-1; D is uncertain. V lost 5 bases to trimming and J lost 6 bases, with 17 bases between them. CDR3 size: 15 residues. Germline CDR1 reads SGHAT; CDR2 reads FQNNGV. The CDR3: CASSPPLQTSNEQFF. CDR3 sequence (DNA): TGTGCCAGCAGCCCCCCGTTGCAGACAAGCAATGAGCAGTTCTTC.

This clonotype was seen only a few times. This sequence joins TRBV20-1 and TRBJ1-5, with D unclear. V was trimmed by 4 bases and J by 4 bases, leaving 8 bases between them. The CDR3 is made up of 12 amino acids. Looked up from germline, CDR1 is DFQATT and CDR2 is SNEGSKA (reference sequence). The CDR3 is CSAKRTNQPQHF. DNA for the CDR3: TGCAGTGCTAAACGTACTAATCAGCCCCAGCATTTT.

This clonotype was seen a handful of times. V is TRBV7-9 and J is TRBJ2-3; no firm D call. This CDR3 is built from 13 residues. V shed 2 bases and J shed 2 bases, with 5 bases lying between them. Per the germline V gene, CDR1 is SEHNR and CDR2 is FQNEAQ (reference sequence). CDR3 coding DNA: TGTGCCAGCAGCTTAAAGGACACAGATACGCAGTATTTT. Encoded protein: CASSLKDTDTQYF.

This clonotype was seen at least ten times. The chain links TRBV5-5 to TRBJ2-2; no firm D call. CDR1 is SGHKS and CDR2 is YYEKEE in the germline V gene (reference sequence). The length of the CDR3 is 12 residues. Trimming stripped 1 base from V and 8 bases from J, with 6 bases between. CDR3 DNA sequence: TGTGCCAGCAGCTTGTCCCGGGGGGAGCTGTTTTTT. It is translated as CASSLSRGELFF.

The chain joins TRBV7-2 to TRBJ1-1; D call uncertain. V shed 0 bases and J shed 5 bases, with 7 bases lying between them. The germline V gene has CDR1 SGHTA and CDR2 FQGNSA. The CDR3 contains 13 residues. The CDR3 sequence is CASSLALTTEAFF. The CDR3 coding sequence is TGTGCCAGCAGCTTAGCGCTAACGACTGAAGCTTTCTTT.